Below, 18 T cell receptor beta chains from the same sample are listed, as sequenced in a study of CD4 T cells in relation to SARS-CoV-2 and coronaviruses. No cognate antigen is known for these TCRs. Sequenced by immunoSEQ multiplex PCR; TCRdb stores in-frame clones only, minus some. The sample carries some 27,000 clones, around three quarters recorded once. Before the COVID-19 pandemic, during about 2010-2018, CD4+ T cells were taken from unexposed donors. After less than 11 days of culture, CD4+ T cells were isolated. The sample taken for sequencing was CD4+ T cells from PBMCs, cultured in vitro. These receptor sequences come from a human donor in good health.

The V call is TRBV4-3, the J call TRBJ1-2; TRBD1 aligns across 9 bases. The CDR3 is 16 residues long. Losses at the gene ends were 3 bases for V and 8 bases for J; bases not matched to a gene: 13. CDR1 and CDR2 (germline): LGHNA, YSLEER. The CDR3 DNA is TGCGCCAGCAGCCAGGACCCGAGCGGGACAGGGTCGGGCTACACCTTC. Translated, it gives CASSQDPSGTGSGYTF.

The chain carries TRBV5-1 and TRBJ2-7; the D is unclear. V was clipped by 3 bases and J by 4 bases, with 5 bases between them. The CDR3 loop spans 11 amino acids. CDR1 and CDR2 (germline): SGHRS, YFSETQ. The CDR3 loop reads CASSSDYEQYF. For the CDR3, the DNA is TGCGCCAGCAGCTCCGATTACGAGCAGTACTTC.

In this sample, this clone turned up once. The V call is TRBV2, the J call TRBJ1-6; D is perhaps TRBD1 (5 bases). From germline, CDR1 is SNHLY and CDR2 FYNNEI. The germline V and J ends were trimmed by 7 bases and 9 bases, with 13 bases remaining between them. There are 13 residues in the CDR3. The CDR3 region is CASMQGIVSPLHF. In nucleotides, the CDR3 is TGTGCCAGCATGCAGGGTATAGTTTCACCCCTCCACTTT.

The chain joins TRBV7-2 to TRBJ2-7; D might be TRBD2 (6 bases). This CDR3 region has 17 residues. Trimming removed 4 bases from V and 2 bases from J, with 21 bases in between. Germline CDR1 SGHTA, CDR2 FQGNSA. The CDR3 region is CASSSMARVGGPYEQYF. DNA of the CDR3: TGTGCCAGCAGCTCGATGGCGAGGGTCGGGGGTCCCTACGAGCAGTACTTC.

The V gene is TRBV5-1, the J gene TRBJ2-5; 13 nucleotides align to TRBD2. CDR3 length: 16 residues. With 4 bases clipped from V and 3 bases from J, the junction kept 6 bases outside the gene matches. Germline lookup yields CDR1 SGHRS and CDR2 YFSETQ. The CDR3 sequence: CASSIPGLAGEETQYF. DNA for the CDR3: TGCGCCAGCAGCATACCCGGACTAGCGGGGGAAGAGACCCAGTACTTC.

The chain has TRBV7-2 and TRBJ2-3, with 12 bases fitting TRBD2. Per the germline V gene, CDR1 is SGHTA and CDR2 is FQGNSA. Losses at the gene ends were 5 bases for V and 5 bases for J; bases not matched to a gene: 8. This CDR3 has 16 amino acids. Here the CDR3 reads CASSLLAGGGGDTQYF. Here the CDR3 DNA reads TGTGCCAGCAGCCTACTAGCGGGAGGCGGGGGAGATACGCAGTATTTT.

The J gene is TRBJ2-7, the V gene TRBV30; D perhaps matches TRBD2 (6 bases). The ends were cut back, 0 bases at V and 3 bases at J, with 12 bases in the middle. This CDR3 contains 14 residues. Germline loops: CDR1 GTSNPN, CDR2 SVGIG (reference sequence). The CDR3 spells CAWSVRWGVYEQYF. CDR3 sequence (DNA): TGTGCCTGGAGTGTACGGTGGGGGGTCTACGAGCAGTACTTC.

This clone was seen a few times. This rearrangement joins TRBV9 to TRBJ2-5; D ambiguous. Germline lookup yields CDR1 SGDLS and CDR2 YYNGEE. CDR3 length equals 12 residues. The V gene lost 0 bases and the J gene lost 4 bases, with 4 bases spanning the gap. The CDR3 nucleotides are TGTGCCAGCAGCGTAGGTGGAGAGACCCAGTACTTC. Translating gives CASSVGGETQYF.

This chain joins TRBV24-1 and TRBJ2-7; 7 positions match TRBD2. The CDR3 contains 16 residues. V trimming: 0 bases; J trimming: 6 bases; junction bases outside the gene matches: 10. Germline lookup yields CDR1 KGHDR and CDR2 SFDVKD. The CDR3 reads CATSDLHPRERGEQYF. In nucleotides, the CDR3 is TGTGCCACCAGTGATTTGCACCCGCGGGAGAGGGGCGAGCAGTACTTC.

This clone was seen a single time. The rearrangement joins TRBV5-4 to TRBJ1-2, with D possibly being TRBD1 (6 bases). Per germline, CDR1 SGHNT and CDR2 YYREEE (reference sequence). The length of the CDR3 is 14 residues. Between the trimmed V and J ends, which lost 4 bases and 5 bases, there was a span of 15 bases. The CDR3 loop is CASSLDAQGYGYTF. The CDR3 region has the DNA TGTGCCAGCAGCCTTGACGCACAGGGATATGGCTACACCTTC.

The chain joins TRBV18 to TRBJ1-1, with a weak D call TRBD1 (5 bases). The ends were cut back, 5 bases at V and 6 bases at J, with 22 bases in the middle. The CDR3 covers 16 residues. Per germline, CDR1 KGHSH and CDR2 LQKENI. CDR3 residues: CASSFSVASEGPEAFF. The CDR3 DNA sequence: TGTGCCAGCTCATTTTCGGTCGCATCAGAGGGGCCTGAAGCTTTCTTT.

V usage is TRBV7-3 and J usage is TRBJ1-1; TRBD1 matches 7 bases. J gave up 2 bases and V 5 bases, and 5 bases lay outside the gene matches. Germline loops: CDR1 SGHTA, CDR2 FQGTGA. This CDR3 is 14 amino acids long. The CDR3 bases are TGTGCCAGCAGCCCCCAGGGGGTAAACACTGAAGCTTTCTTT. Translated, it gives CASSPQGVNTEAFF.

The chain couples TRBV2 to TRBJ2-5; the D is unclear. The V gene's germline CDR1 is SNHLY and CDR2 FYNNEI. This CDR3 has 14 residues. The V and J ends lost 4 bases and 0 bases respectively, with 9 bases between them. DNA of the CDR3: TGTGCCAGCAGTGGCAGGATGTACCAAGAGACCCAGTACTTC. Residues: CASSGRMYQETQYF.

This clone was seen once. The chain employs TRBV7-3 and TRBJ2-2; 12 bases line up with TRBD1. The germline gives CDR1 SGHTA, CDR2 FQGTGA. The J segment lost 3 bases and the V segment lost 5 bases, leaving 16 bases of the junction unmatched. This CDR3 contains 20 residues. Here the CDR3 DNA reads TGTGCCAGCAGCAACCGGGACAGGGGGCGCATTAGGTCCGACACCGGGGAGCTGTTTTTT. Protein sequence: CASSNRDRGRIRSDTGELFF.

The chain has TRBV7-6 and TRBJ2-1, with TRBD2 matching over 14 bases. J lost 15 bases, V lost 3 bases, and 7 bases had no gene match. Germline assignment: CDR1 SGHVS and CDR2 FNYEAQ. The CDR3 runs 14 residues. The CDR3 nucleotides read TGTGCCAGCAGCTTGAGACTAGCGGGGGGGCCAACGTTCTTC. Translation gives CASSLRLAGGPTFF.

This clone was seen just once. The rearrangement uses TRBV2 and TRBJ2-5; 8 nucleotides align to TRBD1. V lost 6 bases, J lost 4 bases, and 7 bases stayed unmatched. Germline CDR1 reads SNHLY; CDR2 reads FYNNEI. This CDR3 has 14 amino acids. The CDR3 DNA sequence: TGTGCCAGCAGCAGACAGGGGCTTAGAGAGACCCAGTACTTC. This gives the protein CASSRQGLRETQYF.

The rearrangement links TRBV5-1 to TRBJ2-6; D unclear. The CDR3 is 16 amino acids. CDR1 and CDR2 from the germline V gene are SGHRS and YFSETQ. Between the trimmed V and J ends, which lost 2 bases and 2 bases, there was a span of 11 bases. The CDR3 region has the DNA TGCGCCAGCAGCTTCAACTCCCCCGCTGGGGCCAACGTCCTGACTTTC. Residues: CASSFNSPAGANVLTF.

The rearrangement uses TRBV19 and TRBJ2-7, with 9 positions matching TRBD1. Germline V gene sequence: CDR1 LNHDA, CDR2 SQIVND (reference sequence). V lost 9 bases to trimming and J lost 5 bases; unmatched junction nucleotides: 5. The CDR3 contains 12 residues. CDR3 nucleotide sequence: TGTGCCAGGGACAGGGGCCCGGACGAGCAGTACTTC. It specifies CARDRGPDEQYF.